The rows below give T cell receptor beta chains drawn from one sample of a study of vaccination effects on CD4 cells after COVID-19. What these receptors recognize is not known. TCRdb's copy holds only in-frame clones and misses some; the assay was immunoSEQ multiplex PCR. Among around 47,000 clones listed, 65% to 70% were seen once. The sequenced sample was CD4+ T cells from PBMCs cultured with a peptide pool, obtained before COVID-19 vaccination. The receptors shown here come from a human donor who had a prior SARS-CoV-2 infection. The CDR3 runs from the conserved cysteine through the conserved F or W. Fields, in order: V gene, D gene, clone size, CDR3 length, CDR3 protein. D genes are given only for firm matches. A clone size is listed for some rows: how often the clone was seen (once, few, many), or a class if it is expanded.

TRBV7-2,TRBD1,.,14,CASSFGDRGYEQYF
TRBV10-3,.,.,15,CAISESGGKGYEQYF
TRBV2,.,.,12,CASSGGNQPQHF
TRBV5-1,.,.,17,CASSLGPTVRGRDEQYF
TRBV7-7,TRBD1,.,14,CASSSLTGAETQYF
TRBV30,.,few,13,CAWEKGTNSPLHF
TRBV6-6,TRBD2,.,15,CASKAGSGVIYEQYF
TRBV6-5,.,.,16,CASSYSASDRTGELFF
TRBV4-2,TRBD2,once,16,CASSPGGTSGYYEQYF
TRBV18,.,few,15,CASSPRQATNEKLFF
TRBV19,TRBD1,.,13,CASSARGPGEQYF
TRBV4-1,TRBD2,.,16,CASSPQLAGDTGELFF
TRBV9,.,.,16,CASSVAEGVYQETQYF
TRBV2,.,few,13,CASRQGYNSPLHF
TRBV18,.,.,16,CASSPRGLRNTGELFF
TRBV12-3/TRBV12-4,.,.,13,CASSYGRNYGYTF
TRBV7-2,.,.,15,CASSSQGRGGETQYF
TRBV6-2/TRBV6-3,.,.,16,CASSYRPFGEYNEQFF
TRBV7-2,TRBD2,.,17,CASSLVASGRATDTQYF
TRBV5-4,.,.,16,CASSSRHDSMNTEAFF
TRBV3-1/TRBV3-2,.,.,15,CASSQGQPSGNTIYF
TRBV5-1,.,.,14,CASSLIQNTGELFF
TRBV6-5,.,.,14,CASSSVTVYNEQFF
TRBV7-2,.,once,14,CASSSSGVAGELFF
TRBV7-9,TRBD2,.,16,CASSLERLAGAETQYF
TRBV5-1,TRBD1,.,14,CASSLLGQGTEAFF
TRBV5-5,.,.,14,CASSFRDGLYEQYF
TRBV5-4,TRBD2,.,14,CASSPGGAYNEQFF